This TCR beta chain was documented in a study of CD8 T cells in ankylosing spondylitis. Study-level points and caveats: A TCR beta motif made of fewer than ten highly homologous variants seemed typical of ankylosing spondylitis blood.

A note on this clonotype: The antigen is not known.

TCRdb reprocessed the 5' RACE reads via MiXCR and lists one record per CDR3 protein. In the table there are just under 350,000 distinct CDR3 sequences, roughly 15% of which are singletons. The V gene lost 4 bases and the J gene lost 8 bases, with 14 bases spanning the gap. The CDR3 totals 12 residues. CDR1 and CDR2 (germline): DFQATT, SNEGSKA (reference sequence). This chain connects TRBV20-1 to TRBJ1-1; tentatively, D is TRBD1 (5 bases). Sequencing used blood, either unsorted or a sorted T cell fraction (not recorded which). The clonotype comes from a male donor with ankylosing spondylitis or in good health (not recorded which). The CDR3 reads CSANLRGREAFF. In DNA, the CDR3 is TGCAGTGCTAACCTGCGGGGGAGGGAAGCTTTCTTT.